Each of the 31 T cell receptor beta chains below was sequenced from the same sample in a study of blood T cell repertoires in COVID-19. Assay used: immunoSEQ multiplex PCR; TCRdb lists only in-frame clones, some missing. The sample shows roughly 200,000 clones, less than 85% of them seen only once. Sequenced sample: PBMCs or T cells enriched from blood (not recorded which). These receptors were collected from a woman aged 55 to 70 with acute COVID-19.

J is TRBJ1-6 and V is TRBV19; 7 bases align to TRBD1. CDR1 is LNHDA, CDR2 SQIVND, per germline (reference sequence). Trimming removed 9 bases from V and 8 bases from J; junction bases left unmatched: 7. CDR3 size: 13 residues. CDR3 protein: CARTGQPYSPLHF. The CDR3 DNA sequence: TGTGCCAGAACGGGACAGCCATATTCACCCCTCCACTTT.

This chain links TRBV11-3 with TRBJ2-5; a weak D match, TRBD2 (5 bases). Per germline, CDR1 SGHNT and CDR2 YENEEA. CDR3 length: 14 amino acids. V lost 4 bases and J 3 bases, leaving 12 bases between the germline ends. Here the CDR3 reads CASSSRTGKETQYF. DNA of the CDR3: TGTGCCAGCAGCTCCCGGACGGGAAAAGAGACCCAGTACTTC.

The chain recombines TRBV30 with TRBJ2-3; TRBD1 agrees at 7 bases. V was pared by 5 bases and J by 7 bases, with 3 bases of the junction left unmatched. CDR3 length: 11 residues. Per germline, CDR1 GTSNPN and CDR2 SVGIG (reference sequence). CDR3 residues: CAWGDRYTQYF. CDR3 DNA: TGTGCCTGGGGGGACAGATATACGCAGTATTTT.

The chain uses TRBV20-1 and TRBJ1-5; D perhaps matches TRBD1 (6 bases). Per the germline V gene, CDR1 is DFQATT and CDR2 is SNEGSKA (reference sequence). V gave up 6 bases and J gave up 4 bases, with 7 bases separating them. The length of the CDR3 is 11 residues. The CDR3 here is CSADRNQPQHF. DNA of the CDR3: TGCAGTGCAGACAGGAATCAGCCCCAGCATTTT.

The V call is TRBV3-1 (or the pseudogene TRBV3-2), the J call TRBJ2-7; 10 bases are shared with TRBD2. Trimming removed 2 bases from V and 4 bases from J; junction bases left unmatched: 2. The germline V gene encodes CDR1 LGHDT and CDR2 YNNKEL (reference sequence). The CDR3 has 14 amino acids. The CDR3 protein is CASSQSGRGYEQYF. CDR3 coding DNA: TGTGCCAGCAGCCAAAGCGGGAGGGGGTACGAGCAGTACTTC.

J is TRBJ2-3 and V is TRBV5-4; 8 nucleotides match TRBD2. The germline gives CDR1 SGHNT, CDR2 YYREEE (reference sequence). The CDR3 is 16 amino acids. Unmatched junction bases numbered 12, after V lost 5 bases and J lost 4 bases. The CDR3 DNA reads as TGTGCCAGCAGACCGGGGAGCGGGAGTTTAGCAGATACGCAGTATTTT. Amino acid sequence: CASRPGSGSLADTQYF.

The chain has TRBV18 and TRBJ1-1; D is unclear. CDR3 length: 13 residues. V lost 5 bases, J lost 1 base, and 8 bases lay in between. Germline-derived CDR1 and CDR2 are KGHSH and LQKENI. The DNA of the CDR3 is TGTGCCAGCTCAAAGCAGGAGAACACTGAAGCTTTCTTT. Protein sequence: CASSKQENTEAFF.

This clone was seen many times. The genes are TRBV20-1 and TRBJ1-2, with D hard to call. This CDR3 contains 9 residues. Trimming left V 3 bases short and J 11 bases short, with 7 bases between. Germline CDR1 reads DFQATT; CDR2 reads SNEGSKA (reference sequence). The CDR3 sequence: CSASPPYTF. The CDR3 bases are TGCAGTGCTAGTCCCCCATACACCTTC.

This clone was detected once. The chain employs TRBV19 and TRBJ2-3; TRBD2 matches at 7 bases. The CDR3 sequence is 13 residues long. Trimming removed 10 bases from V and 4 bases from J; junction bases left unmatched: 8. The germline V gene encodes CDR1 LNHDA and CDR2 SQIVND (reference sequence). The CDR3: CATRGGGPDTQYF. CDR3 bases: TGTGCCACCCGCGGGGGAGGCCCAGATACGCAGTATTTT.

The chain combines TRBV19 with TRBJ2-5; D might be TRBD1 (6 bases). V was cut by 1 base and J by 5 bases, with 14 bases left in between. Germline V CDR1 and CDR2: LNHDA, SQIVND (reference sequence). CDR3 length equals 15 residues. This CDR3 is CASSIARGREETQYF. The CDR3 nucleotides are TGTGCCAGTAGTATAGCCAGGGGAAGGGAGGAGACCCAGTACTTC.

The table lists this clone with a few counts. The V gene is TRBV2, the J gene TRBJ1-2, with 8 nucleotides matching TRBD1. This CDR3 spans 14 amino acids. The J segment lost 0 bases and the V segment lost 6 bases, leaving 3 bases of the junction unmatched. Germline loops: CDR1 SNHLY, CDR2 FYNNEI. CDR3 nucleotide sequence: TGTGCCAGCAGACAGACAGGGGCTAACTATGGCTACACCTTC. Amino acids: CASRQTGANYGYTF.

The chain links TRBV5-4 to TRBJ2-3; 13 positions match TRBD2. Germline loops: CDR1 SGHNT, CDR2 YYREEE (reference sequence). Losses at the gene ends were 4 bases for V and 4 bases for J; bases not matched to a gene: 9. This CDR3 region has 17 residues. CDR3 sequence reads: CASSTFTSGGASDTQYF. As DNA, the CDR3 is TGTGCCAGCAGCACGTTCACTAGCGGGGGGGCCTCAGATACGCAGTATTTT.

Only a few counts were recorded for this clone. The chain employs TRBV28 and TRBJ2-3; D is perhaps TRBD2 (6 bases). The V gene lost 10 bases and the J gene lost 8 bases, with 19 bases spanning the gap. The CDR3 has 13 residues. Germline lookup yields CDR1 MDHEN and CDR2 SYDVKM. This chain's CDR3 is CANGPNGGLTQYF. CDR3 bases: TGTGCCAATGGGCCTAACGGGGGACTTACGCAGTATTTT.

This clone has only one observation. The V gene is TRBV5-4, the J gene TRBJ2-4, with 11 bases identical to TRBD2. CDR1 is SGHNT, CDR2 YYREEE, per germline (reference sequence). The CDR3 is 17 residues long. With 4 bases clipped from V and 1 base from J, the junction kept 7 bases outside the gene matches. CDR3 loop: CASSGSGRAKAKNIQYF. The CDR3 DNA reads TGTGCCAGCAGCGGTAGCGGGAGGGCCAAGGCCAAAAACATTCAGTACTTC. The full variable domain, completed using reference TRBV5-4 and TRBJ2-4, is ETGVTQSPTHLIKTRGQQVTLRCSSQSGHNTVSWYQQALGQGPQFIFQYYREEENGRGNFPPRFSGLQFPNYSSELNVNALELDDSALYLCASSGSGRAKAKNIQYFGAGTRLSVL.

The V gene is TRBV2, the J gene TRBJ2-3; D possibly corresponds to TRBD1 (6 bases). CDR1 is SNHLY and CDR2 is FYNNEI in the germline V gene. Trimming removed 10 bases at V and 10 bases at J, with 15 bases between. CDR3 length: 11 residues. CDR3 DNA sequence: TGTGCCACCTCAACAGGGAGTTCGCAGTATTTT. Protein sequence: CATSTGSSQYF. Together with reference TRBV2 and TRBJ2-3, the CDR3 gives the full variable domain: EPEVTQTPSHQVTQMGQEVILRCVPISNHLYFYWYRQILGQKVEFLVSFYNNEISEKSEIFDDQFSVERPDGSNFTLKIRSTKLEDSAMYFCATSTGSSQYFGPGTRLTVL.

The chain couples TRBV3-1 (or the pseudogene TRBV3-2) to TRBJ1-2, with 9 bases aligning to TRBD1. CDR3 length: 16 amino acids. Germline V gene sequence: CDR1 LGHDT, CDR2 YNNKEL (reference sequence). V trimming: 0 bases; J trimming: 4 bases; junction bases outside the gene matches: 6. The CDR3 bases are TGTGCCAGCAGCCAAGACCACAGGGGGCGATCCTATGGCTACACCTTC. It translates to CASSQDHRGRSYGYTF.

This chain joins TRBV3-1 (or the pseudogene TRBV3-2) and TRBJ1-1; 7 nucleotides align to TRBD1. Trimming removed 4 bases from V and 11 bases from J; junction bases left unmatched: 10. CDR3 length equals 13 residues. Germline CDR1 is LGHDT and CDR2 is YNNKEL (reference sequence). CDR3 coding DNA: TGTGCCAGCAGCCTAGAATCGACAGGGAGGGCTTTCTTT. Protein: CASSLESTGRAFF.

This rearrangement joins TRBV7-2 to TRBJ2-1, with 8 bases matching TRBD2. The CDR3 has 15 amino acids. Trimming removed 4 bases from V and 7 bases from J; junction bases left unmatched: 9. Per the germline V gene, CDR1 is SGHTA and CDR2 is FQGNSA. The CDR3 coding sequence is TGTGCCAGCAGCTCTGACAAGCGGGAGTATAATGAGCAGTTCTTC. Protein product: CASSSDKREYNEQFF.

The V and J genes are TRBV11-2 and TRBJ1-1; D is ambiguous. The CDR3 runs to 14 residues. The V end lost 1 base, the J end lost 2 bases, and 8 bases lay between the germline ends. Germline loops: CDR1 SGHAT, CDR2 FQNNGV. The CDR3 region has the DNA TGTGCCAGCAGCTTAGTTTACTCTAACACTGAAGCTTTCTTT. This encodes CASSLVYSNTEAFF. The complete variable domain, with remaining parts taken from reference TRBV11-2 and TRBJ1-1, reads EAGVAQSPRYKIIEKRQSVAFWCNPISGHATLYWYQQILGQGPKLLIQFQNNGVVDDSQLPKDRFSAERLKGVDSTLKIQPAKLEDSAVYLCASSLVYSNTEAFFGQGTRLTVV.

This clone was observed a handful of times. The chain recombines TRBV2 with TRBJ1-4; D not resolved. Trimming stripped 1 base from V and 4 bases from J, with 7 bases between. CDR3 length equals 14 residues. Per germline, CDR1 SNHLY and CDR2 FYNNEI. The DNA of the CDR3 is TGTGCCAGCAGTGAAGGGCAGTTTAATGAAAAACTGTTTTTT. Translated, it gives CASSEGQFNEKLFF. Drawing the rest from reference TRBV2 and TRBJ1-4, the complete variable domain is EPEVTQTPSHQVTQMGQEVILRCVPISNHLYFYWYRQILGQKVEFLVSFYNNEISEKSEIFDDQFSVERPDGSNFTLKIRSTKLEDSAMYFCASSEGQFNEKLFFGSGTQLSVL.

This clone was picked up a small number of times. This chain joins TRBV4-3 and TRBJ2-1, with 9 bases matching TRBD1. The V and J ends lost 2 bases and 2 bases, in that order; junction bases with no gene match: 1. CDR3 size: 15 residues. Germline CDR1 is LGHNA and CDR2 is YSLEER. This CDR3 is CASSQRTGAYNEQFF. The CDR3, as DNA: TGCGCCAGCAGCCAACGGACAGGGGCCTACAATGAGCAGTTCTTC.

The rearrangement uses TRBV29-1 and TRBJ1-2, with 9 bases matching TRBD1. J gave up 6 bases and V 4 bases, and 9 bases lay outside the gene matches. The CDR3 has 14 residues. CDR1 is SQVTM, CDR2 ANQGSEA, per germline. The CDR3 region is CSVAIQGQGNGYTF. The CDR3 DNA reads TGCAGCGTTGCAATCCAAGGACAGGGGAATGGCTACACCTTC. Looking up the rest from reference TRBV29-1 and TRBJ1-2 gives the full variable domain: SAVISQKPSRDICQRGTSLTIQCQVDSQVTMMFWYRQQPGQSLTLIATANQGSEATYESGFVIDKFPISRPNLTFSTLTVSNMSPEDSSIYLCSVAIQGQGNGYTFGSGTRLTVV.

For the CDR3, the DNA is TGTGCCAGCAGTGAAGTGTCAGTTAGCAATCAGCCCCAGCATTTT. Translation: CASSEVSVSNQPQHF. The J gene is TRBJ1-5, the V gene TRBV2; D gene ambiguous. Germline loops: CDR1 SNHLY, CDR2 FYNNEI. There are 15 residues in the CDR3. V dropped 1 base and J dropped 0 bases, with 7 bases sitting between them.

To note about this clone: Other DNA sequences of this sample code for an identical CDR3. V and J are TRBV7-9 and TRBJ2-2; 8 nucleotides match TRBD2. CDR1 is SEHNR, CDR2 FQNEAQ, per germline (reference sequence). The CDR3 runs to 17 residues. With 4 bases clipped from V and 4 bases from J, the junction kept 11 bases outside the gene matches. The CDR3 here is CASSYRGGRSLTGELFF. CDR3 nucleotides: TGTGCCAGCAGCTATCGGGGGGGGCGGTCCCTCACCGGGGAGCTGTTTTTT.

V gene TRBV5-1 combines with J gene TRBJ2-2, with D perhaps matching TRBD1 (6 bases). In germline, CDR1 is SGHRS, CDR2 YFSETQ. This CDR3 has 17 residues. Trimming shortened V by 0 bases and J by 3 bases, and 15 bases separated the two germline ends. The CDR3 bases are TGCGCCAGCAGCTTGGCCGTTTTGGGGGCGGACACCGGGGAGCTGTTTTTT. It is translated as CASSLAVLGADTGELFF.

V usage is TRBV5-1 and J usage is TRBJ1-2, with D maybe TRBD1 (6 bases). Trimming took 0 bases from V and 4 from J, leaving 10 bases between them. The V gene's germline CDR1 is SGHRS and CDR2 YFSETQ. The CDR3 has 14 amino acids. The CDR3 DNA reads TGCGCCAGCAGCTTGGATCAGGGGACCTATGGCTACACCTTC. Encoded protein: CASSLDQGTYGYTF.

Comments on this clone: Additional DNA sequences in this sample encode the identical CDR3. The CDR3 DNA reads as TGCGCCAGCAGCCCGGGACTAGCGGCGGACACCGGGGAGCTGTTTTTT. Translated, it gives CASSPGLAADTGELFF. This rearrangement joins TRBV5-1 to TRBJ2-2, with 11 bases matching TRBD2. In germline, CDR1 is SGHRS, CDR2 YFSETQ. This CDR3 comprises 16 residues. The V and J ends lost 4 bases and 3 bases, in that order; junction bases with no gene match: 5.

The V and J genes are TRBV11-2 and TRBJ1-5; D remains unclear. This CDR3 spans 16 amino acids. V was cut by 3 bases and J by 1 base, with 13 bases left in between. The germline V gene encodes CDR1 SGHAT and CDR2 FQNNGV. The CDR3 sequence is CASSLGGLGSNQPQHF. In DNA, the CDR3 is TGTGCCAGCAGCTTGGGAGGCCTGGGGAGCAATCAGCCCCAGCATTTT. Together with reference TRBV11-2 and TRBJ1-5, the CDR3 gives the full variable domain: EAGVAQSPRYKIIEKRQSVAFWCNPISGHATLYWYQQILGQGPKLLIQFQNNGVVDDSQLPKDRFSAERLKGVDSTLKIQPAKLEDSAVYLCASSLGGLGSNQPQHFGDGTRLSIL.

As to this clone: One junction end disagrees with the germline gene, perhaps due to a read error. The chain joins TRBV5-1 to TRBJ1-1; D possibly corresponds to TRBD1 (6 bases). The CDR3 has 15 amino acids. Germline assignment: CDR1 SGHRS and CDR2 YFSETQ. CDR3 sequence reads: CASSLVTGKNIEAFF. The CDR3 DNA follows: TGCGCCAGCAGCTTGGTAACAGGGAAGAACATTGAAGCTTTCTTT.

This clone was picked up one time. The rearrangement links TRBV7-9 to TRBJ1-5; tentative D call: TRBD1 (5 bases). Per the germline V gene, CDR1 is SEHNR and CDR2 is FQNEAQ (reference sequence). The CDR3 length is 17 residues. The ends were cut back, 1 base at V and 1 base at J, with 14 bases in the middle. This CDR3 is CASSLVTGGWSNQPQHF. CDR3 DNA: TGTGCCAGCAGCTTAGTTACCGGGGGATGGAGCAATCAGCCCCAGCATTTT. Full variable domain (remainder filled in from reference TRBV7-9 and TRBJ1-5): DTGVSQNPRHKITKRGQNVTFRCDPISEHNRLYWYRQTLGQGPEFLTYFQNEAQLEKSRLLSDRFSAERPKGSFSTLEIQRTEQGDSAMYLCASSLVTGGWSNQPQHFGDGTRLSIL.

The chain recombines TRBV10-1 with TRBJ2-1; perhaps TRBD2 as D (6 bases). The germline V and J ends were trimmed by 1 base and 4 bases, with 8 bases remaining between them. CDR1 is WNHNN and CDR2 is SYGVQD in the germline V gene (reference sequence). This CDR3 spans 14 amino acids. As DNA, the CDR3 is TGCGCCAGCAGTGAGTTGCGGGAATACAATGAGCAGTTCTTC. Translating gives CASSELREYNEQFF.